The 21 T cell receptor beta chains listed next were all sequenced from one sample in a study of shared clonotypes between healthy human individuals. Measured with immunoSEQ multiplex PCR; TCRdb has only the in-frame clones, and not every one. This table has approximately 240,000 clones, just over 65% appearing once. The sequenced sample consisted of memory CD4+ T cells sorted from blood. Regarding subset: CD45RA-negative fraction. These receptors all stem from a man in his thirties or forties in good health.

The J gene is TRBJ2-3, the V gene TRBV5-4, with 9 bases that match TRBD2. This CDR3 contains 15 residues. CDR1 SGHNT and CDR2 YYREEE come from the germline V gene (reference sequence). The V and J ends lost 0 bases and 3 bases, in that order; junction bases with no gene match: 2. The CDR3 DNA is TGTGCCAGCAGCTTGGCCACTAGCGGGACAGATACGCAGTATTTT. It yields the protein CASSLATSGTDTQYF.

The chain combines TRBV19 with TRBJ2-1; 10 bases agree with TRBD2. The length of the CDR3 is 17 residues. Looked up from germline, CDR1 is LNHDA and CDR2 is SQIVND (reference sequence). The V gene end was trimmed by 5 bases and the J gene end by 0 bases; junction bases not matched to a gene: 7. The CDR3 DNA follows: TGTGCCAGTAGTCCGCATAGCGGGAGGCCCTCCTACAATGAGCAGTTCTTC. Protein product: CASSPHSGRPSYNEQFF.

This rearrangement joins TRBV9 to TRBJ2-2, with a weak D call TRBD1 (5 bases). The length of the CDR3 is 16 residues. V was trimmed by 0 bases and J by 2 bases, leaving 11 bases between them. Germline V gene data show CDR1 as SGDLS and CDR2 as YYNGEE. CDR3 nucleotide sequence: TGTGCCAGCAGCGTAGGATGGGGCGGTAACACCGGGGAGCTGTTTTTT. This translates into CASSVGWGGNTGELFF.

This clone was seen repeatedly, ten times or more. The chain employs TRBV29-1 and TRBJ2-7; no definite D call. Per the germline V gene, CDR1 is SQVTM and CDR2 is ANQGSEA. The length of the CDR3 is 12 residues. Trimming left V 4 bases short and J 2 bases short, with 9 bases between. As DNA, the CDR3 is TGCAGCGTTGTCCCAGGTCCCTACGAGCAGTACTTC. This codes for CSVVPGPYEQYF.

The J gene is TRBJ1-5, the V gene TRBV2, with D possibly TRBD1 on 5 matching bases. Between the trimmed V and J ends, which lost 1 base and 2 bases, there was a span of 12 bases. There are 16 residues in the CDR3. CDR1 and CDR2 (germline): SNHLY, FYNNEI. The CDR3 region has the DNA TGTGCCAGCAGTGAAGAGGGCAGGGTCGGCAATCAGCCCCAGCATTTT. This codes for CASSEEGRVGNQPQHF. The full variable domain, in which reference TRBV2 and TRBJ1-5 provide the parts outside the CDR3, is EPEVTQTPSHQVTQMGQEVILRCVPISNHLYFYWYRQILGQKVEFLVSFYNNEISEKSEIFDDQFSVERPDGSNFTLKIRSTKLEDSAMYFCASSEEGRVGNQPQHFGDGTRLSIL.

Of note for this clone: Its ends do not fully match the called genes, so a read error is possible. The CDR3 DNA reads TGTGCTAGCAGCTTCACTAGAGACACAGATACGCAGTATTTT. It yields the protein CASSFTRDTDTQYF. This chain uses TRBV7-7 with TRBJ2-3; D possibly corresponds to TRBD2 (5 bases). The CDR3 has 14 amino acids. CDR1 SSHAT and CDR2 FNYEAQ come from the germline V gene (reference sequence). The whole variable domain, filled in from reference TRBV7-7 and TRBJ2-3, reads GAGVSQSPRYKVTKRGQDVTLRCDPISSHATLYWYQQALGQGPEFLTYFNYEAQPDKSGLPSDRFSAERPEGSISTLTIQRTEQRDSAMYRCASSFTRDTDTQYFGPGTRLTVL.

On this clone: This CDR3 is also generated by other DNA sequences in the sample. The chain has TRBV27 and TRBJ2-3; D is uncertain. Trimming pared 5 bases from V and 6 bases from J, leaving 9 bases between. CDR1 is MNHEY and CDR2 is SMNVEV in the germline V gene (reference sequence). The CDR3 length is 12 residues. CDR3 DNA sequence: TGTGCCAGCAGTCGACTGAGGGATACGCAGTATTTT. Protein product: CASSRLRDTQYF.

The V gene is TRBV6-5, the J gene TRBJ2-1; 8 nucleotides match TRBD2. CDR1 is MNHEY and CDR2 is SVGAGI in the germline V gene. The CDR3 is 14 residues long. Germline trimming cut 5 bases from V and 7 bases from J; bases unmatched to any gene: 7. The CDR3 region has the DNA TGTGCCAGCAGTAAGCGGGAGCGAAGGAATGAGCAGTTCTTC. This encodes CASSKRERRNEQFF.

The chain uses TRBV28 and TRBJ2-7, with D unresolved. The CDR3 totals 10 residues. Germline-derived CDR1 and CDR2 are MDHEN and SYDVKM. Deletions cut 7 bases from V and 6 bases from J, with 7 bases between. The CDR3 loop is CASKDGEQYF. CDR3 bases: TGTGCCAGCAAAGACGGCGAGCAGTACTTC.

The chain's CDR3 is CASSPGLAGGTKNIQYF. CDR3 bases: TGTGCCAGCAGCCCCGGACTAGCGGGAGGCACCAAAAACATTCAGTACTTC. The V call is TRBV11-1, the J call TRBJ2-4, with 14 nucleotides matching TRBD2. From germline, CDR1 is SGHAT and CDR2 FQDESV (reference sequence). This CDR3 has 17 amino acids. The trim removed 5 bases at V and 2 bases at J, leaving 5 bases unmatched.

The V call is TRBV29-1, the J call TRBJ2-3; D might be TRBD1 (5 bases). The germline V gene encodes CDR1 SQVTM and CDR2 ANQGSEA. The CDR3 runs to 12 residues. V shed 7 bases and J shed 3 bases, with 11 bases lying between them. The CDR3 DNA reads TGCAGCGCCCATAAGGGGACAGATACGCAGTATTTT. This encodes CSAHKGTDTQYF.

V usage is TRBV7-8 and J usage is TRBJ2-7; D call uncertain. V shed 1 base and J shed 6 bases, with 7 bases lying between them. CDR3 length: 12 residues. Germline values: CDR1 SGHVS, CDR2 FQNEAQ. The CDR3 protein is CASSLGFFEQYF. CDR3 in DNA: TGTGCCAGCAGCTTAGGTTTTTTCGAGCAGTACTTC.

The rearrangement links TRBV15 to TRBJ2-7; D not certain. V lost 0 bases, J lost 3 bases, and 9 bases lay in between. CDR3 length: 14 amino acids. Germline V CDR1 and CDR2: LNHNV, YYDKDF (reference sequence). CDR3 sequence (DNA): TGTGCCACCAGCAGAGATGCCGGGCTCTACGAGCAGTACTTC. Encoded protein: CATSRDAGLYEQYF.

The rearrangement links TRBV28 to TRBJ2-2; the D gene is possibly TRBD1 (5 bases). V was cut by 6 bases and J by 5 bases, with 13 bases left in between. The CDR3 extends over 14 amino acids. The germline V gene has CDR1 MDHEN and CDR2 SYDVKM. CDR3 bases: TGTGCCAGCAGAGGGGCAGGGTCTACCGGGGAGCTGTTTTTT. As protein: CASRGAGSTGELFF. The full variable domain, in which reference TRBV28 and TRBJ2-2 provide the parts outside the CDR3, is DVKVTQSSRYLVKRTGEKVFLECVQDMDHENMFWYRQDPGLGLRLIYFSYDVKMKEKGDIPEGYSVSREKKERFSLILESASTNQTSMYLCASRGAGSTGELFFGEGSRLTVL.

This chain uses TRBV7-2 with TRBJ2-3; 10 bases align to TRBD1. CDR1 and CDR2 (germline): SGHTA, FQGNSA. The J segment lost 13 bases and the V segment lost 4 bases, leaving 17 bases of the junction unmatched. The CDR3 contains 16 residues. Here the CDR3 reads CASSSAGTGALGPEYF. Here the CDR3 DNA reads TGTGCCAGCAGCTCCGCCGGGACAGGGGCACTGGGTCCGGAGTATTTT. The full variable domain, with the rest looked up from reference TRBV7-2 and TRBJ2-3, is GAGVSQSPSNKVTEKGKDVELRCDPISGHTALYWYRQSLGQGLEFLIYFQGNSAPDKSGLPSDRFSAERTGGSVSTLTIQRTQQEDSAVYLCASSSAGTGALGPEYFGPGTRLTVL.

This clone was picked up a small number of times. One junction end disagrees with the germline gene, perhaps due to a read error. The V and J genes are TRBV30 and TRBJ2-7; a weak D match, TRBD2 (5 bases). The CDR3 loop spans 13 amino acids. CDR1 is GTSNPN and CDR2 is SVGIG in the germline V gene (reference sequence). This chain's CDR3 is CTLRVGGLYEQYF. The CDR3 nucleotides read TGCACTCTCCGGGTAGGAGGCCTATACGAGCAGTACTTC.

This clone was seen only a few times. The chain is built from TRBV6-5 and TRBJ2-3, with D possibly being TRBD2 (6 bases). This CDR3 spans 13 amino acids. Germline CDR1 and CDR2: MNHEY and SVGAGI. The V end lost 6 bases, the J end lost 2 bases, and 9 bases lay between the germline ends. The DNA of the CDR3 is TGTGCCAGCAGCCGGGACTTCACAGATACGCAGTATTTT. Amino acids: CASSRDFTDTQYF.

The gene calls are TRBV9 and TRBJ2-3; TRBD1 aligns across 9 bases. The V gene end was trimmed by 4 bases and the J gene end by 5 bases; junction bases not matched to a gene: 11. From germline, CDR1 is SGDLS and CDR2 YYNGEE. CDR3 length equals 16 residues. Written as DNA, the CDR3 is TGTGCCAGCAGCTCCACCGGGACAGGGCGCCGAGATACGCAGTATTTT. Translated, it gives CASSSTGTGRRDTQYF. Full variable domain (remainder filled in from reference TRBV9 and TRBJ2-3): DSGVTQTPKHLITATGQRVTLRCSPRSGDLSVYWYQQSLDQGLQFLIQYYNGEERAKGNILERFSAQQFPDLHSELNLSSLELGDSALYFCASSSTGTGRRDTQYFGPGTRLTVL.

This clone was seen a handful of times. The gene calls are TRBV28 and TRBJ2-7; D call uncertain. V was trimmed by 5 bases and J by 6 bases, leaving 17 bases between them. The CDR3 sequence is 14 residues long. Germline CDR1 MDHEN, CDR2 SYDVKM. CDR3 coding DNA: TGTGCCAGCAGTCCATACCGTCGGGTCTCCGAGCAGTACTTC. It specifies CASSPYRRVSEQYF.

The V gene is TRBV14, the J gene TRBJ2-1; D is undetermined. The CDR3 is made up of 11 amino acids. Germline values: CDR1 SGHDN, CDR2 FVKESK. V lost 3 bases and J lost 9, with 6 bases in between. The CDR3 DNA reads TGTGCCAGCAGCCAGGTTGGTGAGCAGTTCTTC. Its translation is CASSQVGEQFF.

This clone was seen only a few times. This chain uses TRBV30 with TRBJ1-1, with 7 bases aligning to TRBD1. Per germline, CDR1 GTSNPN and CDR2 SVGIG (reference sequence). The junction had 4 bases not matched to a gene; V was cut back by 3 bases and J by 3 bases. CDR3 length: 13 amino acids. The CDR3 sequence is CAWRFTGDTEAFF. The CDR3 bases are TGTGCCTGGAGATTCACAGGGGACACTGAAGCTTTCTTT.